Sequencing of this T cell receptor (beta chain) was carried out in a study of CXCR3-negative and CXCR3-positive naive CD8 T cells (dated by TCRdb to between 2018 and 2021). Notes on the research overall: Roughly 150 million TRB reads were obtained in total, roughly 1.5 +/- 0.3 million reads per library. The diversity and physicochemical repertoire analyses included around 10 donors pooled from two independent experiments. The TRBV-TRBJ cluster analysis covered naive subsets from about 5 donors and memory cells from 3 donors.

The full study reports these points: Both naive subsets had comparably high repertoire diversity, while memory CD8+ T cells had much lower repertoire diversity. Compared with CXCR3-negative naive cells, CXCR3-positive naive cells had TRB CDR3s with higher hydrophobicity (lower Kidera factor 4), lower energy, and higher strength and volume indices. Similar TRBV-TRBJ usage was shown by naive CXCR3-negative and CXCR3-positive cells from the same donor, whereas distinct patterns were shown by memory cells. Because surface CD5, which is linked to self-reactivity in mice, was comparable between the naive subsets, TCR interaction strength was also inferred from TRB CDR3 physicochemical properties. CXCR3 expression partially decreased after cryopreservation, so most assays used freshly isolated PBMCs.

Sequenced using a NextSeq 550. The Human TCR Profiling Kit (MiLaboratory) was used to prepare UMI-labeled 5' RACE TRB cDNA libraries. cDNA synthesis used the entire amount of extracted RNA, and PCR amplification then used the entire amount of cDNA produced. Libraries were prepared in parallel using an identical number of PCR cycles. As for how the authors treated the data: MIGEC and MiXCR extracted about 50,000 +/- 10,000 unique UMI-labeled TRB cDNA molecules per library, requiring at least two reads per UMI. Each library averaged about 38,000 +/- 11,000 functional in-frame TRB CDR3 nucleotide clonotypes without stop codons. After downsampling to 5000 UMI-labeled TRB molecules per sample, diversity metrics such as normalized Shannon-Wiener and Chao1 were calculated in VDJtools. Clonotype-size-weighted physicochemical properties of the central five CDR3 residues (interaction energy, strength, volume and Kidera factor 4) were computed in VDJtools. TCRdb reprocessed the reads, reporting each CDR3 protein sequence once and no DNA. The V and J calls follow TCRdb's processing rather than the paper's. This sample's table contains about 62,000 distinct CDR3 sequences. Of the sample, more than 3.5% falls within the top ten clones.

For every CD8+ T cell subset, 300,000 cells were flow-sorted straight into RLT lysis buffer, and each subset was sorted in triplicate. To keep memory contaminants out, a stringent definition of naive CD8+ T cells was applied: CD45RO-CCR7+CD27+CD95-. Standard density gradient centrifugation was used to isolate peripheral blood mononuclear cells from buffy coats. A FACSAria III was used to flow-sort naive CD8+ T cells into CXCR3-negative and CXCR3-positive populations. Total RNA was extracted from sorted cells using an RNeasy Mini Kit. Regarding this clonotype: It has no known antigen specificity.

Looking up the germline V gene yields CDR1 MDHEN and CDR2 SYDVKM. Taken from cysteine to phenylalanine, the CDR3 has 14 residues. No coding sequence is recorded. The sequencing input was naive CXCR3- CD8+ T cells from blood. The cell subset or site tag for this specimen amounts to: CD45RO-CCR7+CD27+CD95- naive CD8+ T cells lacking CXCR3 (TNR3-). Here the chain combines TRBV28 and TRBJ2-7. The receptor was isolated from a human donor in good health. Some clones in this sample may be carry-over from other donors' samples. The CDR3 loop reads CASSPRLSSYEQYF. The CDR3, completed at both ends by the reference TRBV28 and TRBJ2-7 genes, gives the full variable domain DVKVTQSSRYLVKRTGEKVFLECVQDMDHENMFWYRQDPGLGLRLIYFSYDVKMKEKGDIPEGYSVSREKKERFSLILESASTNQTSMYLCASSPRLSSYEQYFGPGTRLTVT.